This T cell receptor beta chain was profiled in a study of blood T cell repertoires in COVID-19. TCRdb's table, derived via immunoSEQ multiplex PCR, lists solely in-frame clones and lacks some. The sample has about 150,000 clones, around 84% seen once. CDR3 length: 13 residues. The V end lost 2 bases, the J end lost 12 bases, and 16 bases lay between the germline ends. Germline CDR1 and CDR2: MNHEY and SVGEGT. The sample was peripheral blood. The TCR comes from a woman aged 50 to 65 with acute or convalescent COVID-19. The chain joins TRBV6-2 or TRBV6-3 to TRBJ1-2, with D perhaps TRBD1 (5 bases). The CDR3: CASSYNPREVDTF. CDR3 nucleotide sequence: TGTGCCAGCAGTTACAATCCCAGGGAGGTGGACACCTTC.